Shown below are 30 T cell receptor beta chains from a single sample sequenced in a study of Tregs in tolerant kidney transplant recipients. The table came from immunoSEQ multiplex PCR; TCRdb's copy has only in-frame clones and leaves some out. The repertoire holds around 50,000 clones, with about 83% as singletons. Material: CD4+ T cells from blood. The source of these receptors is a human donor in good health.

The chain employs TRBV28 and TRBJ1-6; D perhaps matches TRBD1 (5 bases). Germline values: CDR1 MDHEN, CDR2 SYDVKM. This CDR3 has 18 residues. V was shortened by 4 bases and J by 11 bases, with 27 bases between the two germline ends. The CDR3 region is CASSSLGGRAARYAPLHF. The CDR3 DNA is TGTGCCAGCAGTTCCCTAGGTGGCAGGGCAGCCCGCTACGCACCCCTCCACTTT. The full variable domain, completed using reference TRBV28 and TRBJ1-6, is DVKVTQSSRYLVKRTGEKVFLECVQDMDHENMFWYRQDPGLGLRLIYFSYDVKMKEKGDIPEGYSVSREKKERFSLILESASTNQTSMYLCASSSLGGRAARYAPLHFGNGTRLTVT.

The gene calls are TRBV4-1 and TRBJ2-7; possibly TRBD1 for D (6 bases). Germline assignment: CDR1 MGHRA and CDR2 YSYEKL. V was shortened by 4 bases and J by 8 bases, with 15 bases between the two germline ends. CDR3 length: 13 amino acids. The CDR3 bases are TGCGCCAGCAGCCTCTTGACAGGAGAGAAGCAGTACTTC. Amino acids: CASSLLTGEKQYF.

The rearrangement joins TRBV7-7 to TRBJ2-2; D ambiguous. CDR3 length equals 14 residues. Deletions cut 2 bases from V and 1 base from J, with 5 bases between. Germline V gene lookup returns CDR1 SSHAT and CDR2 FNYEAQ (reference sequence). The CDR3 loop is CASSLRENTGELFF. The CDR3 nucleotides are TGTGCCAGCAGCTTAAGAGAGAACACCGGGGAGCTGTTTTTT.

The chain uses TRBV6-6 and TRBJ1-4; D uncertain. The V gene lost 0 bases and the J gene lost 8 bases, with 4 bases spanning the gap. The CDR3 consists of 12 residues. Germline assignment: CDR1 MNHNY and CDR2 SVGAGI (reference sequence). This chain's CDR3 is CASSYSGEKLFF. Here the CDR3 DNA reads TGTGCCAGCAGTTACTCGGGCGAAAAACTGTTTTTT.

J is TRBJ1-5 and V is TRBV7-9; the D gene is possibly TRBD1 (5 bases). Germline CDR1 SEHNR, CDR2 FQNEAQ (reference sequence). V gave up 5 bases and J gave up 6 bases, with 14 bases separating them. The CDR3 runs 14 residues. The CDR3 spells CASSIPGLGQPQHF. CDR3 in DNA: TGTGCCAGCAGCATCCCAGGGTTGGGTCAGCCCCAGCATTTT.

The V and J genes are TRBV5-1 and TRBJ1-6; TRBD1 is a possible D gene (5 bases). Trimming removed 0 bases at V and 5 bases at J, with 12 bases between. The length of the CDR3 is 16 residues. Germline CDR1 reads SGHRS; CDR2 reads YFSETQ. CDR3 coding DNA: TGCGCCAGCAGCTTGGTGGACACTTCCAATAATTCACCCCTCCACTTT. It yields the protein CASSLVDTSNNSPLHF. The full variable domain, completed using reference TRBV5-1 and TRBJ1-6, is KAGVTQTPRYLIKTRGQQVTLSCSPISGHRSVSWYQQTPGQGLQFLFEYFSETQRNKGNFPGRFSGRQFSNSRSEMNVSTLELGDSALYLCASSLVDTSNNSPLHFGNGTRLTVT.

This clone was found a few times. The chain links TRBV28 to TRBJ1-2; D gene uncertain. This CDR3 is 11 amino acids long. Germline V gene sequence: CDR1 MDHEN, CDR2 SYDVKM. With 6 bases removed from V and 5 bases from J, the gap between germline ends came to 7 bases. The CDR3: CASRNPYGYTF. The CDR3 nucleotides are TGTGCCAGCAGGAACCCGTATGGCTACACCTTC.

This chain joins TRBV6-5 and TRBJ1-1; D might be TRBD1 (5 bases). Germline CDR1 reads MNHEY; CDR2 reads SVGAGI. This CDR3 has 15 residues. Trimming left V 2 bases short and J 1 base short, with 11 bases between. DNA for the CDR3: TGTGCCAGCAGTTACGAGTGGGGGACGAACACTGAAGCTTTCTTT. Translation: CASSYEWGTNTEAFF.

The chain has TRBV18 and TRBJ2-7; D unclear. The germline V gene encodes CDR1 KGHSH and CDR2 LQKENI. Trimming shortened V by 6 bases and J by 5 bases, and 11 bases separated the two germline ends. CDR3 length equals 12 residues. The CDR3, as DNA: TGTGCCAGCTCTCGGGCCCAACACGAGCAGTACTTC. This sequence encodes CASSRAQHEQYF.

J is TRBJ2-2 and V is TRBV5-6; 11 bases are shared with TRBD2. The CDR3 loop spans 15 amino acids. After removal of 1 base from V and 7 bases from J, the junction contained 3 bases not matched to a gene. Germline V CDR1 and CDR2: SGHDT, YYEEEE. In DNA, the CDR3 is TGTGCCAGCAGCTTGAGACTAGCGGGGATCGGGGAGCTGTTTTTT. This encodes CASSLRLAGIGELFF.

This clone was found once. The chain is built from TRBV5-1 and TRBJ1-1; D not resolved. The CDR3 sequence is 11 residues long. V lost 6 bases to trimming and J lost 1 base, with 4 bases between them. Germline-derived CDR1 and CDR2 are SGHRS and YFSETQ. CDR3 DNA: TGCGCCAGCAAGGAGAACACTGAAGCTTTCTTT. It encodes CASKENTEAFF.

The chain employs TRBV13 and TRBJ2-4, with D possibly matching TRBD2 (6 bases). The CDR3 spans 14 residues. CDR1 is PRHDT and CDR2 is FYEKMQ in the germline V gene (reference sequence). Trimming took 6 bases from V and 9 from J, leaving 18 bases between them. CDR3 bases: TGTGCCAGCAGTTACGGGACTTTGGGTAGCATTCAGTACTTC. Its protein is CASSYGTLGSIQYF.

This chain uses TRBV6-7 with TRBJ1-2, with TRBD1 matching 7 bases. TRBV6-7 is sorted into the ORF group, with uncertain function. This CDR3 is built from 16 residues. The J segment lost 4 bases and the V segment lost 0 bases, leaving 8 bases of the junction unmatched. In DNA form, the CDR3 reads TGTGCCAGCAGTTACTCGGGACAGCGCCGAATCTATGGCTACACCTTC. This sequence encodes CASSYSGQRRIYGYTF.

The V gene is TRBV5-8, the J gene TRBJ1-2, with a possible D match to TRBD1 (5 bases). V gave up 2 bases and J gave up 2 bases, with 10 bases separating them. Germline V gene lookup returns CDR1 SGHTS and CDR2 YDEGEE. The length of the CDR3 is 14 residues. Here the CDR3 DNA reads TGTGCCAGCAGCTTTTACAGGACCAACTATGGCTACACCTTC. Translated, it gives CASSFYRTNYGYTF.

The CDR3 DNA follows: TGTGCCAGCAGCGAGCGGCCGACCGGTGGAAACACCATATATTTT. Its protein product is CASSERPTGGNTIYF. The V and J genes are TRBV9 and TRBJ1-3; D uncertain. There are 15 residues in the CDR3. CDR1 and CDR2 (germline): SGDLS, YYNGEE. The V end was cut by 3 bases, the J end by 3 bases, with 13 bases between.

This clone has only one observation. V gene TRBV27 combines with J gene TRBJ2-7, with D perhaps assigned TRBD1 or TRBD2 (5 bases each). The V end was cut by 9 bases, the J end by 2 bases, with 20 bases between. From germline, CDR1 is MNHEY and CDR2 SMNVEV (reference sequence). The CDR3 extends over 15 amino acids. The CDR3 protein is CARGPWQELAYEQYF. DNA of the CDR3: TGTGCCAGGGGGCCGTGGCAGGAACTAGCCTACGAGCAGTACTTC.

The CDR3, as DNA: TGTGCCAGCAGCAGTAGCTTTCGGCAGTTCTTC. This translates into CASSSSFRQFF. The chain couples TRBV21-1 to TRBJ2-1; the table assigns TRBD2, which was not confirmed against the DNA. TRBV21-1 is flagged as a pseudogene. CDR3 length: 11 residues.

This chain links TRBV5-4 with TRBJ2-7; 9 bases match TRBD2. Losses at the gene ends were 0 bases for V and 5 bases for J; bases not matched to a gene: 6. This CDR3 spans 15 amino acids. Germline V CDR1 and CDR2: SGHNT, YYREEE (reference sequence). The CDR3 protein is CASSLAGSGGDEQYF. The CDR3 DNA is TGTGCCAGCAGCTTGGCCGGTAGCGGGGGAGACGAGCAGTACTTC.

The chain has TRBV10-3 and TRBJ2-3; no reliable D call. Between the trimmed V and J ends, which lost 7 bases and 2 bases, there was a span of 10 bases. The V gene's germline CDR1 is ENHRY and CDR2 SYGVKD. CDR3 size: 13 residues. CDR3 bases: TGTGCCATCAAAGAGCCAAACACAGATACGCAGTATTTT. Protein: CAIKEPNTDTQYF.

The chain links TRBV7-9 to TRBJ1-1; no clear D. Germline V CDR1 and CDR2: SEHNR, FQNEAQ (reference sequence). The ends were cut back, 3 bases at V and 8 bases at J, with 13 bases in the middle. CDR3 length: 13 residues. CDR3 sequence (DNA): TGTGCCAGCAGCTTCGCCGGTACCGGGGAAGCTTTCTTT. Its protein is CASSFAGTGEAFF.

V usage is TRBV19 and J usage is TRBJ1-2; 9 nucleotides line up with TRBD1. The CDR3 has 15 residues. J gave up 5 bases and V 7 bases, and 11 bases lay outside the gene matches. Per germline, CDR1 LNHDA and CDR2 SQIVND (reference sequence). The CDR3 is CASNRGQGGAYGYTF. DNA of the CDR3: TGTGCCAGTAATCGGGGACAGGGAGGAGCGTATGGCTACACCTTC.

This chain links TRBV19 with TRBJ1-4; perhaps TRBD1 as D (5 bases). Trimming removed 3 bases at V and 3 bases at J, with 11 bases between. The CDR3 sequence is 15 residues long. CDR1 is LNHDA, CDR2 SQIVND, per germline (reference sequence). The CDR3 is CASSMGTGPNEKLFF. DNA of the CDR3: TGTGCCAGTAGTATGGGTACAGGACCTAATGAAAAACTGTTTTTT.

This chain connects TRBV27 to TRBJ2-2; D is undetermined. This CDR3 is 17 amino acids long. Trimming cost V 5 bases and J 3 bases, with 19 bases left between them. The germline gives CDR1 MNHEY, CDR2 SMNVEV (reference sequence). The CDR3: CASSHLGRYPDTGELFF. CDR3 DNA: TGTGCCAGCAGTCACCTTGGTCGGTACCCTGACACCGGGGAGCTGTTTTTT.

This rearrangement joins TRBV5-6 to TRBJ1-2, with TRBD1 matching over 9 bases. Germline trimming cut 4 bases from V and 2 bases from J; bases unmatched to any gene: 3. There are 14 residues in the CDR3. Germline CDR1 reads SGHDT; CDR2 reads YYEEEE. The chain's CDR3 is CASSGTGRNYGYTF. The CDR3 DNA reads TGTGCCAGCAGCGGGACAGGGAGGAACTATGGCTACACCTTC.

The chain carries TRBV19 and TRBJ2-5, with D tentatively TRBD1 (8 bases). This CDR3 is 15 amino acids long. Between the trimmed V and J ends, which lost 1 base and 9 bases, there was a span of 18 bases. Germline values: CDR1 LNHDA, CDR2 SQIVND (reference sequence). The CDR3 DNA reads TGTGCCAGTAGTATAGTTGGGACAGGTGGGGGGGCCCAGTACTTC. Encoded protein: CASSIVGTGGGAQYF.

DNA for the CDR3: TGTGCCAGCAGCTTGGAAAGGGGAAGAGAGACCCAGTACTTC. It translates to CASSLERGRETQYF. The chain links TRBV7-9 to TRBJ2-5, with D possibly being TRBD1 (5 bases). This CDR3 contains 14 residues. V lost 3 bases and J lost 4, with 12 bases in between. The germline V gene encodes CDR1 SEHNR and CDR2 FQNEAQ (reference sequence).

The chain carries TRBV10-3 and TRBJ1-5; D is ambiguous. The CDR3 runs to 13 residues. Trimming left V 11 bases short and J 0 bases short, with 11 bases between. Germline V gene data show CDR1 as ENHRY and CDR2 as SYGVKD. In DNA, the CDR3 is TGTGCCGCGCAGCAGAGTAGCAATCAGCCCCAGCATTTT. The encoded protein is CAAQQSSNQPQHF.

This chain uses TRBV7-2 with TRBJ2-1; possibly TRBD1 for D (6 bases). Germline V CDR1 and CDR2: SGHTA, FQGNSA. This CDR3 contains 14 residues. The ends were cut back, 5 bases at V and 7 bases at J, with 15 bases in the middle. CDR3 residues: CASSTQGGGNEQFF. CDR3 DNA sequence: TGTGCCAGCAGCACACAGGGTGGTGGGAATGAGCAGTTCTTC.

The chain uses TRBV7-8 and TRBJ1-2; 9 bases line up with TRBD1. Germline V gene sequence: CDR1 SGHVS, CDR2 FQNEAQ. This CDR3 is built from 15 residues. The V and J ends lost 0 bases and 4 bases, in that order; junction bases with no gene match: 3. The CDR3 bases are TGTGCCAGCAGCTTAGCTTCGACAGGGGGCTATGGCTACACCTTC. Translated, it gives CASSLASTGGYGYTF.

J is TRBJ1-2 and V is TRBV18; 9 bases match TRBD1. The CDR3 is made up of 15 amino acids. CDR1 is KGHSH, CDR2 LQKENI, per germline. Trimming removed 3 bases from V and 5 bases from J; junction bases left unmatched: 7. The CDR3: CASSPGDRELYGYTF. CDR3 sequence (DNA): TGTGCCAGCTCACCGGGGGACAGGGAACTATATGGCTACACCTTC.